This record concerns one T cell receptor beta chain sequence. Profiling relied on immunoSEQ multiplex PCR, and the TCRdb table lists in-frame clones only, not all of them. The sample includes over 250,000 clones, roughly 89% seen only once; the top ten take around 9.3%. This specimen belongs to a study of blood T cell repertoires in COVID-19. Study context: Italy, Spain and the United States were the sources of the convalescent and acute COVID-19 samples.

Participants, about 18 to 95 years old, spanned fewer than 25 US areas. Categorization into cohorts depended on clinical history that participants reported. Recovery meant two consecutive negative NP/OP PCR tests, professional clearance, or resolved symptoms. Germline CDR1 is ENHRY and CDR2 is SYGVKD. The CDR3 sequence is 12 residues long. Trimming stripped 3 bases from V and 4 bases from J, with 6 bases between. The sequenced sample was PBMCs or T cells enriched from blood (not recorded which). The chain has TRBV10-3 and TRBJ1-1, with no clear D. The sequence was collected from a woman aged 18-29 years who had recovered from COVID-19. Written as DNA, the CDR3 is TGTGCCATCAGTGATGAGGGCACTGAAGCTTTCTTT. Translation: CAISDEGTEAFF.